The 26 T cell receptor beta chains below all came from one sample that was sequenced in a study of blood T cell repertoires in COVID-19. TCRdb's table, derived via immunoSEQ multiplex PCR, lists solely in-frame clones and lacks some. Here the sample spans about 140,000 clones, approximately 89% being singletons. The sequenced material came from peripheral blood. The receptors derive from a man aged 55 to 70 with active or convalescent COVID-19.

For the CDR3, the DNA is TGTGCCAGCAGTGAAAACCCTTGGCTGAACACTGAAGCTTTCTTT. It specifies CASSENPWLNTEAFF. The chain combines TRBV6-1 with TRBJ1-1; no clear D. This CDR3 is built from 15 residues. The germline V gene has CDR1 MNHNS and CDR2 SASEGT. Trimming shortened V by 2 bases and J by 0 bases, and 10 bases separated the two germline ends.

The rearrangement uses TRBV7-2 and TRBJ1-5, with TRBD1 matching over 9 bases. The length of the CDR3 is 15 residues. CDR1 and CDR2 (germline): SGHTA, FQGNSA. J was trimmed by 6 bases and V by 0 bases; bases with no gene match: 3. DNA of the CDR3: TGTGCCAGCAGCTTAGCGACAGGGGGAAGTCAGCCCCAGCATTTT. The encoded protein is CASSLATGGSQPQHF.

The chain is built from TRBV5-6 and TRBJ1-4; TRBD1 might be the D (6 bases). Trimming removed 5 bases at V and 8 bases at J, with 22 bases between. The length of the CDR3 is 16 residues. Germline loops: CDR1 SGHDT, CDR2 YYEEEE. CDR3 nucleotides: TGTGCCAGCAGTCCTCCAGGGGCTCCCTTAGGCGAAAAACTGTTTTTT. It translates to CASSPPGAPLGEKLFF.

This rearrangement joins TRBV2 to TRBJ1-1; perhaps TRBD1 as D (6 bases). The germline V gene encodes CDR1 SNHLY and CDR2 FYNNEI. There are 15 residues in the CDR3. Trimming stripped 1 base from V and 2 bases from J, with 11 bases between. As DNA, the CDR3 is TGTGCCAGCAGTGAAGAGGTCAGGGGAAACACTGAAGCTTTCTTT. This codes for CASSEEVRGNTEAFF.

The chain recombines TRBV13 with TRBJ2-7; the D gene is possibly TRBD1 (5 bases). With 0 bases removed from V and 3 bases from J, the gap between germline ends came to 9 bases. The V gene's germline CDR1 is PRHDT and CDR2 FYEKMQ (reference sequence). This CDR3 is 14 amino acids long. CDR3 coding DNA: TGTGCCAGCAGCTTAGGAGCAGGGTTCTACGAGCAGTACTTC. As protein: CASSLGAGFYEQYF.

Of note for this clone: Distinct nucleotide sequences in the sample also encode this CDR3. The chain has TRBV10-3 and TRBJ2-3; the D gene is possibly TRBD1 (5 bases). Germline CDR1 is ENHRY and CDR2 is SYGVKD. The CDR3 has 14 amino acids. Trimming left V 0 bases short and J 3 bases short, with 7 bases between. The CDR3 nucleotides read TGTGCCATCAGTGAGTCCCAGGGAACAGATACGCAGTATTTT. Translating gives CAISESQGTDTQYF.

As DNA, the CDR3 is TGTGCCAGCAGCTCTACAGGCGGGAGTACCTACGAGCAGTACTTC. The encoded protein is CASSSTGGSTYEQYF. The rearrangement uses TRBV7-3 and TRBJ2-7; 7 positions match TRBD2. Germline V gives CDR1 SGHTA, CDR2 FQGTGA. V trimming: 4 bases; J trimming: 2 bases; junction bases outside the gene matches: 8. The CDR3 sequence is 15 residues long. Filled out from reference TRBV7-3 and TRBJ2-7, the complete variable domain reads GAGVSQTPSNKVTEKGKYVELRCDPISGHTALYWYRQSLGQGPEFLIYFQGTGAADDSGLPNDRFFAVRPEGSVSTLKIQRTERGDSAVYLCASSSTGGSTYEQYFGPGTRLTVT.

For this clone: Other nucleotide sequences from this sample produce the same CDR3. CDR3 residues: CSATGGQPQHF. For the CDR3, the DNA is TGCAGTGCCACAGGCGGTCAGCCCCAGCATTTT. The chain couples TRBV20-1 to TRBJ1-5; a possible D gene is TRBD1 (5 bases). This CDR3 comprises 11 residues. Deletions cut 6 bases from V and 6 bases from J, with 9 bases between. Per the germline V gene, CDR1 is DFQATT and CDR2 is SNEGSKA (reference sequence).

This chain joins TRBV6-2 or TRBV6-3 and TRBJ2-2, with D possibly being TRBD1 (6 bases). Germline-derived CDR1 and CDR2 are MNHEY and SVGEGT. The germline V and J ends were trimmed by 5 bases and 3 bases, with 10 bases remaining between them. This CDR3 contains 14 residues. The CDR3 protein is CASSQTGHTGELFF. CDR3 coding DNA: TGTGCCAGCAGTCAGACAGGCCACACCGGGGAGCTGTTTTTT.

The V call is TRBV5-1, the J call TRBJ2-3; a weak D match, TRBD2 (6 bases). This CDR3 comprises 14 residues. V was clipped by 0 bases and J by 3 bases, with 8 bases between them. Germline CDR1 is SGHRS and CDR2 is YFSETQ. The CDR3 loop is CASSLAGETDTQYF. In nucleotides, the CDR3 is TGCGCCAGCAGCTTGGCGGGAGAGACAGATACGCAGTATTTT.

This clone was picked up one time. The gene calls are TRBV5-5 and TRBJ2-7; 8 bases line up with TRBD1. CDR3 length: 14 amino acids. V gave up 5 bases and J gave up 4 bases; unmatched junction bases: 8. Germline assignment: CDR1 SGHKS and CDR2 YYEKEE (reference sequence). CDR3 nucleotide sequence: TGTGCCAGCAGTTCCGACAGGGGTGGATACGAGCAGTACTTC. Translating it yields CASSSDRGGYEQYF.

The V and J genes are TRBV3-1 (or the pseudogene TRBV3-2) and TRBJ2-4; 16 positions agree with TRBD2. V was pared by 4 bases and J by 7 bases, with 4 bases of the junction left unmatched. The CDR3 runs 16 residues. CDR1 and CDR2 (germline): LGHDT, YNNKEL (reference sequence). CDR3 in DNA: TGTGCCAGCAGCCGCCAGGGACTAGCGGGAGGGAACATTCAGTACTTC. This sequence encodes CASSRQGLAGGNIQYF.

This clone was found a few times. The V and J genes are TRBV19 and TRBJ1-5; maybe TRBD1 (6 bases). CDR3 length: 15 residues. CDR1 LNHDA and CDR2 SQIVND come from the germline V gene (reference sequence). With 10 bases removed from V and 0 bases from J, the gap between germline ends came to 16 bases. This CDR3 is CATRGGGNSNQPQHF. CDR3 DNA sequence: TGTGCCACTCGAGGGGGGGGGAATAGCAATCAGCCCCAGCATTTT.

The CDR3 bases are TGTGCCAGCAGTCCGGGACTAGCTTCCCGTCAGTTCTTC. This encodes CASSPGLASRQFF. This chain joins TRBV6-5 and TRBJ2-1; the match to TRBD2 covers 9 bases. Germline V gives CDR1 MNHEY, CDR2 SVGAGI. Trimming removed 5 bases from V and 13 bases from J; junction bases left unmatched: 9. The CDR3 has 13 residues.

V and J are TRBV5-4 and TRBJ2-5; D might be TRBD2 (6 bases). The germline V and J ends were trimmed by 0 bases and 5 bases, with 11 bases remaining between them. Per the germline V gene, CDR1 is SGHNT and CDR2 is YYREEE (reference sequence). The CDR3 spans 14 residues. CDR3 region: CASSLVAEGETQYF. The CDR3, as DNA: TGTGCCAGCAGCTTGGTAGCGGAGGGGGAGACCCAGTACTTC.

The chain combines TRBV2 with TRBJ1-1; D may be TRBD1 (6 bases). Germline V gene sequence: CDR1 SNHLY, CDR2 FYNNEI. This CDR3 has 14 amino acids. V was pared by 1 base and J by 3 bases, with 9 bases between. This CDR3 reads CASSEDPGDTEAFF. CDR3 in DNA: TGTGCCAGCAGTGAAGATCCAGGGGACACTGAAGCTTTCTTT.

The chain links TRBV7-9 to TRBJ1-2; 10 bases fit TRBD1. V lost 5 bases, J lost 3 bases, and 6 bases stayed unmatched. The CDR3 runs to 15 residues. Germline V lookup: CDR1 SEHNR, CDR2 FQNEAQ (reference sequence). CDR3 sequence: CASSPRTGGYYGYTF. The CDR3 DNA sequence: TGTGCCAGCAGCCCACGGACAGGGGGATACTATGGCTACACCTTC. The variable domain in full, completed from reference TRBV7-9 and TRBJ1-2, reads DTGVSQNPRHKITKRGQNVTFRCDPISEHNRLYWYRQTLGQGPEFLTYFQNEAQLEKSRLLSDRFSAERPKGSFSTLEIQRTEQGDSAMYLCASSPRTGGYYGYTFGSGTRLTVV.

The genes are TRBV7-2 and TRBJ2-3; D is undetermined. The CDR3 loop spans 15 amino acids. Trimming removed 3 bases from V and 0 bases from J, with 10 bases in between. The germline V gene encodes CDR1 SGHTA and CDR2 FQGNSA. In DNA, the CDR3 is TGTGCCAGCAGCTTCGATAGCACTAGCACAGATACGCAGTATTTT. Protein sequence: CASSFDSTSTDTQYF.

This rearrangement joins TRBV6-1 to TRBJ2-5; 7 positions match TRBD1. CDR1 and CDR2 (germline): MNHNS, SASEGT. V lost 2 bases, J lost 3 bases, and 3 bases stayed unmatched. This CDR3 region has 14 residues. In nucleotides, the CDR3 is TGTGCCAGCAGTGAATACACAGGGGAAGAGACCCAGTACTTC. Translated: CASSEYTGEETQYF.

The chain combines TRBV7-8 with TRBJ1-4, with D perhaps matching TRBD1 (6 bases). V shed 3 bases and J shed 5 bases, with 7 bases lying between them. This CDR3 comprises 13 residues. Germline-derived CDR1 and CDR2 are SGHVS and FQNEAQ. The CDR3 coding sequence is TGTGCCAGCAGCTTCGGGACAAATGAAAAACTGTTTTTT. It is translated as CASSFGTNEKLFF.

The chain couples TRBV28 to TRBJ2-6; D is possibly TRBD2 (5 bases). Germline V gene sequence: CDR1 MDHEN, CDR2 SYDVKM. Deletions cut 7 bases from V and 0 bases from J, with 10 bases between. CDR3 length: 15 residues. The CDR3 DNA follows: TGTGCCAGCACGCGGGTCGACTCTGGGGCCAACGTCCTGACTTTC. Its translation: CASTRVDSGANVLTF.

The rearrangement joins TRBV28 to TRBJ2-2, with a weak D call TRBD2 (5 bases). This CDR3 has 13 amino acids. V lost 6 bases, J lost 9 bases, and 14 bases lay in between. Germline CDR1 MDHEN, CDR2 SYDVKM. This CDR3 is CASRPRGARELFF. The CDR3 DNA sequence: TGTGCCAGCAGGCCACGGGGAGCCCGGGAGCTGTTTTTT.

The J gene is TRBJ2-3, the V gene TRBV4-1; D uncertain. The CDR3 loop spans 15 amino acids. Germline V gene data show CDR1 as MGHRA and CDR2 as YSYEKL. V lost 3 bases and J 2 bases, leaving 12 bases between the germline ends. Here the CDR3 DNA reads TGCGCCAGCAGCCAGGCAGGTTTTCCCACAGATACGCAGTATTTT. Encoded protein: CASSQAGFPTDTQYF.

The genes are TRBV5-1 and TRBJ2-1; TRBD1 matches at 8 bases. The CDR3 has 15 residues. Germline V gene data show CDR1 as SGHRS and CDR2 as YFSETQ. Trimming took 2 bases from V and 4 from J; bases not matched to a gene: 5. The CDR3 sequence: CASSFGTGGYNEQFF. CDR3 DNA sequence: TGCGCCAGCAGCTTTGGCACAGGGGGTTACAATGAGCAGTTCTTC.

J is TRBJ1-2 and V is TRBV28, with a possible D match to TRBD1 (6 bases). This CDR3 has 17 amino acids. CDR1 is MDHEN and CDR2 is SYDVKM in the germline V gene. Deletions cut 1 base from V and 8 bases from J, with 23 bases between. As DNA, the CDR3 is TGTGCCAGCAGTTTATTGAGCCTCCAGGCAGGGGAACACGGCTACACCTTC. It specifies CASSLLSLQAGEHGYTF.

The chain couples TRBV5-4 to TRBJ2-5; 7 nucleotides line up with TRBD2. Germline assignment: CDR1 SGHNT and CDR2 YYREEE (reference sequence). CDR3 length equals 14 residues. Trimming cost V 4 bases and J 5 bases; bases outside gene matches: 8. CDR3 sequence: CASSGGGRGETQYF. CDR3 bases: TGTGCCAGCAGCGGCGGCGGGAGAGGGGAGACCCAGTACTTC.